A selection of T cell receptor beta chains follows, all from one sample in a study of cytomegalovirus exposure and HLA in healthy donors. Using immunoSEQ multiplex PCR, the repertoire was profiled, and TCRdb retains in-frame clones only, with some absent. The table has about 120,000 clones, around 80% seen once. The sequencing sample was made of PBMCs. The origin of the receptors is a man aged 25 to 40 in good health and CMV-seropositive. Both conserved end residues are part of each CDR3. The D gene is left open where the match is weak. Some rows have no size entry. The others give once, few or many, or a class for an expanded clone.

size,J,D,V,CDR3,DNA
once,TRBJ1-5,-,TRBV19,CASSRGKVSAQPQHF,TGTGCCAGTAGTAGAGGGAAGGTGAGCGCTCAGCCCCAGCATTTT
-,TRBJ1-1,-,TRBV9,CASSWNSDLNTEAFF,TGTGCCAGCAGCTGGAACTCAGACTTGAACACTGAAGCTTTCTTT
-,TRBJ2-7,-,TRBV18,CASSPLADYERYF,TGTGCCAGCTCACCACTGGCAGACTACGAGCGGTACTTC
-,TRBJ1-2,TRBD1,TRBV5-1,CASSRTGLTYGYTF,TGCGCCAGCAGCCGGACAGGGTTAACGTATGGCTACACCTTC
-,TRBJ2-5,-,TRBV2,CASSYSTRPQETQYF,TGTGCCAGCAGCTATTCGACTAGGCCCCAGGAGACCCAGTACTTC
-,TRBJ2-5,-,TRBV4-2,CASSQAQGIKETQYF,TGTGCCAGCAGCCAAGCGCAGGGTATTAAAGAGACCCAGTACTTC
-,TRBJ1-6,TRBD1,TRBV14,CASSPTGAGSPLHF,TGTGCCAGCAGCCCGACAGGGGCCGGTTCACCCCTCCACTTT
-,TRBJ1-6,-,TRBV10-2,CASSVQGRDYNSPLHF,TGCGCCAGCAGTGTCCAGGGGCGAGACTATAATTCACCCCTCCACTTT
-,TRBJ2-7,TRBD1,TRBV11-2,CASSLDPGGSEQYF,TGTGCCAGCAGCTTAGATCCAGGGGGCTCCGAGCAGTACTTC
-,TRBJ2-2,-,TRBV5-1,CASTEADNTGELFF,TGCGCCAGCACCGAGGCGGATAACACCGGGGAGCTGTTTTTT
-,TRBJ2-3,TRBD2,TRBV6-1,CASRLAEGTDTQYF,TGTGCCAGCAGACTAGCGGAAGGAACAGATACGCAGTATTTT
-,TRBJ1-1,TRBD1,TRBV6-5,CASRIGGAWATEAFF,TGTGCCAGCAGGATAGGGGGCGCATGGGCCACTGAAGCTTTCTTT
-,TRBJ2-7,-,TRBV27,CASSFGARSYEQYF,TGTGCCAGCAGTTTTGGGGCCCGCTCCTACGAGCAGTACTTC
-,TRBJ1-1,TRBD1,TRBV2,CASRSGTGNTEAFF,TGTGCCAGCAGATCGGGGACAGGGAACACTGAAGCTTTCTTT
-,TRBJ1-2,-,TRBV30,CAWSRRYGYTF,TGTGCCTGGAGCCGCAGGTATGGCTACACCTTC
-,TRBJ2-7,-,TRBV6-5,CASSYSRDTSYEQYF,TGTGCCAGCAGTTACTCACGGGACACCTCCTACGAGCAGTACTTC
once,TRBJ2-5,-,TRBV4-3,CASSQVMVLGGVEETQYF,TGCGCCAGCAGCCAAGTAATGGTTCTGGGCGGGGTCGAAGAGACCCAGTACTTC
-,TRBJ2-2,-,TRBV7-3,CASSRSPSGTGELFF,TGTGCCAGCTCCCGGTCCCCCAGCGGCACCGGGGAGCTGTTTTTT
few,TRBJ2-1,-,TRBV5-1,CASSGGARLGQFF,TGCGCCAGCAGCGGGGGGGCGAGATTGGGACAGTTCTTC
-,TRBJ1-1,-,TRBV27,CASSRSYGAVTEAFF,TGTGCCAGCAGTAGGTCGTATGGGGCTGTCACTGAAGCTTTCTTT
once,TRBJ1-2,-,TRBV5-1,CASSLATGLGDGYTF,TGCGCCAGCAGCTTGGCCACTGGGTTAGGGGATGGCTACACCTTC
once,TRBJ1-6,-,TRBV5-1,CASSLDPPTDYNSPLHF,TGCGCCAGCAGCTTAGACCCCCCGACTGATTATAATTCACCCCTCCACTTT
few,TRBJ1-1,TRBD1,TRBV19,CASNRDRGYTEAFF,TGTGCCAGCAACCGGGACAGGGGGTACACTGAAGCTTTCTTT
-,TRBJ2-5,-,TRBV6-1,CASAQGGSKETQYF,TGTGCCAGCGCTCAGGGAGGAAGCAAAGAGACCCAGTACTTC
few,TRBJ1-4,TRBD1,TRBV30,CAWSKGTADGEKLFF,TGTGCCTGGAGTAAAGGGACAGCCGATGGGGAAAAACTGTTTTTT
-,TRBJ1-2,TRBD1,TRBV19,CASTPREGARFNYGYTF,TGTGCCAGTACCCCACGGGAGGGGGCCAGATTCAACTATGGCTACACCTTC
-,TRBJ1-4,TRBD1,TRBV4-1,CASSQTGALYEKLFF,TGCGCCAGCAGCCAAACAGGGGCTTTATATGAAAAACTGTTTTTT
-,TRBJ2-7,TRBD1,TRBV28,CATVGQGAQGEQYF,TGTGCCACCGTGGGACAGGGGGCGCAGGGCGAGCAGTACTTC
-,TRBJ2-2,TRBD1,TRBV5-6,CASSYITGGATGELFF,TGTGCCAGCAGTTACATAACAGGGGGCGCGACCGGGGAGCTGTTTTTT
-,TRBJ1-3,-,TRBV6-5,CASSKDYGSGNTIYF,TGTGCCAGCAGTAAAGACTACGGCTCTGGAAACACCATATATTTT
-,TRBJ2-3,-,TRBV5-1,CASTVEGAGTRYF,TGCGCCAGCACCGTGGAGGGGGCAGGTACGCGGTATTTT
once,TRBJ2-3,-,TRBV25-1,CASQGTTGGTDTQYF,TGTGCCAGCCAAGGGACGACAGGTGGGACAGATACGCAGTATTTT
-,TRBJ2-7,-,TRBV2,CASSEAVSGTTTYEQYF,TGTGCCAGCAGTGAAGCGGTGTCCGGGACAACGACCTACGAGCAGTACTTC
-,TRBJ2-5,-,TRBV5-1,CASSLGSGQETQYF,TGCGCCAGCAGCTTGGGTAGCGGTCAAGAGACCCAGTACTTC
-,TRBJ2-3,-,TRBV10-3,CAISDSGDTQYF,TGTGCCATCAGTGATTCGGGAGATACGCAGTATTTT
-,TRBJ2-1,TRBD1,TRBV19,CASSRGQGLRRNEQFF,TGTGCCAGTAGTCGGGGACAGGGGTTGAGGCGCAATGAGCAGTTCTTC
once,TRBJ2-3,TRBD2,TRBV7-9,CASSLVSGGAGRDTQYF,TGTGCCAGCAGCTTAGTTAGCGGGGGGGCCGGGCGAGATACGCAGTATTTT
-,TRBJ2-7,-,TRBV5-1,CASSLAGDEQYF,TGCGCCAGCAGCTTGGCAGGGGACGAGCAGTACTTC
-,TRBJ2-7,TRBD2,TRBV11-3,CASSLGREGKEYF,TGTGCCAGCAGCTTGGGACGGGAGGGGAAGGAGTACTTC
few,TRBJ1-2,-,TRBV28,CASSLSQDKRYTF,TGTGCCAGCAGTTTGAGTCAGGACAAACGCTACACCTTC
-,TRBJ2-7,TRBD1,TRBV13,CASSPPGQGYKQYF,TGTGCCAGCAGCCCACCGGGACAGGGCTATAAGCAGTACTTC
-,TRBJ2-3,-,TRBV5-6,CASSLGRTFTDTQYF,TGTGCCAGCAGCTTGGGTAGAACCTTCACAGATACGCAGTATTTT
-,TRBJ1-3,-,TRBV5-5,CASSQAGIRGNTIYF,TGTGCCAGCAGCCAGGCGGGTATCAGAGGAAACACCATATATTTT
few,TRBJ1-5,TRBD1,TRBV6-5,CASTLNRGSNQPQHF,TGTGCCAGCACTCTGAACAGGGGCTCAAATCAGCCCCAGCATTTT
-,TRBJ1-6,-,TRBV30,CAWSSGVNSPLHF,TGTGCCTGGAGTTCGGGGGTTAATTCACCCCTCCACTTT
-,TRBJ2-7,TRBD1,TRBV9,CASSVRPRTGHYEQYF,TGTGCCAGCAGCGTAAGACCCCGGACAGGCCACTACGAGCAGTACTTC
few,TRBJ2-7,-,TRBV4-1,CASSQDEGSSYEQYF,TGCGCCAGCAGCCAAGATGAGGGCAGCTCCTACGAGCAGTACTTC
-,TRBJ1-5,-,TRBV5-5,CASSLGHPNQPQHF,TGTGCCAGCAGCTTGGGGCACCCCAATCAGCCCCAGCATTTT
-,TRBJ2-5,TRBD1,TRBV25-1,CASTAGTDKETQYF,TGTGCCAGCACCGCCGGGACAGACAAAGAGACCCAGTACTTC
-,TRBJ2-5,TRBD2,TRBV5-1,CASSPTAGGRGETQYF,TGCGCCAGCAGCCCAACGGCGGGGGGGCGTGGTGAGACCCAGTACTTC
-,TRBJ2-7,TRBD1,TRBV19,CASSITGQEDEQYF,TGTGCCAGTAGTATCACGGGACAGGAGGACGAGCAGTACTTC
-,TRBJ2-5,-,TRBV20-1,CSGTSQETQYF,TGCAGTGGTACCTCGCAGGAGACCCAGTACTTC